This T cell receptor (beta chain) was identified in a study of shared clonotypes between healthy human individuals. The CDR3 spans 15 residues. The germline gives CDR1 MGHRA, CDR2 YSYEKL. Unmatched junction bases numbered 7, after V lost 5 bases and J lost 2 bases. Produced via immunoSEQ multiplex PCR; TCRdb's table is partial and in-frame only. Here the sample spans more than 550,000 clones, 80% to 95% being singletons. The sequence was obtained from a man between 18 and 35 years old in good health. Some clones in this sample may be carry-over from other donors' samples. The chain uses TRBV4-1 and TRBJ1-2, with 8 nucleotides matching TRBD1. The sample was memory CD8+ T cells from PBMCs. Sample subset: CD45RO+ cells pooled with CCR7-negative TemRA cells. CDR3 sequence (DNA): TGCGCCAGCAGCTCAGGGACAGGTTTCAACTATGGCTACACCTTC. Its protein is CASSSGTGFNYGYTF.